This T cell receptor (beta chain) was documented in a study of CD8+CD57+ T cells in acquired aplastic anemia. Study details: Yields of DNA that came from sorted CD4+ and CD8+ cells averaged around 3 ug.

Profiles of TCR beta VDJ and CDR3 were generated from a genomic DNA template. One entry per CDR3 protein, called by TCRdb with MiXCR from the reads. The sample shows some 140,000 distinct CDR3 sequences, about 50% of them seen only once. The CDR3 consists of 14 residues. V dropped 4 bases and J dropped 5 bases, with 9 bases sitting between them. Germline CDR1 reads SEHNR; CDR2 reads FQNEAQ (reference sequence). Only patients with CD8+CD57+ cell expansion on flow cytometry were chosen for sequencing. Severe acquired aplastic anemia was the diagnosis recorded for all patients. Sequenced material: sorted CD4+, CD8+, or CD8+CD57+ T cells (not recorded which) from PBMCs. The sequence derives from a human donor with aplastic anemia. The rearrangement uses TRBV7-9 and TRBJ1-6, with D possibly matching TRBD1 (6 bases). CDR3 bases: TGTGCCAGCAGCTCGGGACATAATAATTCACCCCTCCACTTT. It specifies CASSSGHNNSPLHF. Full variable domain (outside the CDR3, taken from reference TRBV7-9 and TRBJ1-6): DTGVSQNPRHKITKRGQNVTFRCDPISEHNRLYWYRQTLGQGPEFLTYFQNEAQLEKSRLLSDRFSAERPKGSFSTLEIQRTEQGDSAMYLCASSSGHNNSPLHFGNGTRLTVT.